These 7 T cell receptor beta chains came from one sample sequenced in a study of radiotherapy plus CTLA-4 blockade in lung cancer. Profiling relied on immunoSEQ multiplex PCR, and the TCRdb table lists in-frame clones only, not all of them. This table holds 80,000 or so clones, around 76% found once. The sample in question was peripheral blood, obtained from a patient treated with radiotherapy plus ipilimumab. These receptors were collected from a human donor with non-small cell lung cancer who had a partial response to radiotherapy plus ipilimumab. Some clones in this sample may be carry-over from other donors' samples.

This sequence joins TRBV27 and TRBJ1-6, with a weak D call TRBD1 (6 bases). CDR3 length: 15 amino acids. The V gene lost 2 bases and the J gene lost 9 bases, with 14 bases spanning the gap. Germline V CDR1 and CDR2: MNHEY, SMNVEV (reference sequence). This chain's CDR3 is CASSLTGQRFSPLHF. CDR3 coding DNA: TGTGCCAGCAGTTTAACTGGACAGCGTTTTTCACCCCTCCACTTT.

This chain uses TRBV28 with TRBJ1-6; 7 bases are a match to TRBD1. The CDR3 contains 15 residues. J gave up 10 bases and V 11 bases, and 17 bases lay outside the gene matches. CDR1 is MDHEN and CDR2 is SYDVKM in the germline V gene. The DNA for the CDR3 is TGTGCCGGCTATCAAACAGGGGAAAGGAGCTCACCCCTCCACTTT. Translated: CAGYQTGERSSPLHF.

The CDR3 DNA sequence: TGTGCCAGCTCAACAGGGTTCGAGCAGTATTTT. Translation: CASSTGFEQYF. The rearrangement joins TRBV18 to TRBJ2-3; possible D gene TRBD1, 6 bases. The V end lost 5 bases, the J end lost 11 bases, and 11 bases lay between the germline ends. There are 11 residues in the CDR3. CDR1 is KGHSH and CDR2 is LQKENI in the germline V gene.

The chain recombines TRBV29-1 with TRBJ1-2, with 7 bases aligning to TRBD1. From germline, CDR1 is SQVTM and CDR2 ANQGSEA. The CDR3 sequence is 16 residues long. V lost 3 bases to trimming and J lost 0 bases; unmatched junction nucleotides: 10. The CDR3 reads CSVELRTGLTNYGYTF. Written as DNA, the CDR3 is TGCAGCGTTGAGCTTAGGACAGGACTTACTAACTATGGCTACACCTTC.

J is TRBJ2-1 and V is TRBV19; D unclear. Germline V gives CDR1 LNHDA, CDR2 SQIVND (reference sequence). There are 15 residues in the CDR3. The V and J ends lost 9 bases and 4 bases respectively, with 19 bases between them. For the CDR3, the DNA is TGTGCCAGCCGCCGTGTACACCTGAATTACAATGAGCAGTTCTTC. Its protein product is CASRRVHLNYNEQFF. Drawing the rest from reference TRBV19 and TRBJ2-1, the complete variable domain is DGGITQSPKYLFRKEGQNVTLSCEQNLNHDAMYWYRQDPGQGLRLIYYSQIVNDFQKGDIAEGYSVSREKKESFPLTVTSAQKNPTAFYLCASRRVHLNYNEQFFGPGTRLTVL.

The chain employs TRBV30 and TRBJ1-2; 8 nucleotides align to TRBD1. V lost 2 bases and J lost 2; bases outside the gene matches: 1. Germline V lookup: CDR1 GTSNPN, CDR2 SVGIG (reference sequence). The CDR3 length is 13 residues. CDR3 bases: TGTGCCTGGAGTCGACAGGGGAACTATGGCTACACCTTC. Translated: CAWSRQGNYGYTF.

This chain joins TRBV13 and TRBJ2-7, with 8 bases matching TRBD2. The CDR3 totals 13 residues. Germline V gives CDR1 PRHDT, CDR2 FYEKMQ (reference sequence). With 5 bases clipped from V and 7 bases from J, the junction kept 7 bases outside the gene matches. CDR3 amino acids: CASSGGLAGEQYF. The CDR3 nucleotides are TGTGCCAGCAGCGGCGGACTAGCTGGGGAGCAGTACTTC.